These T cell receptor beta chains were read from a single sample in a study of identical twins. TCRdb called the 5' RACE reads again in MiXCR, with one record for every CDR3 protein. The repertoire consists of roughly 690,000 distinct CDR3 sequences, with 21% occurring once and the leading ten covering roughly 4%. These records were also assigned to another study, of T cells expressing NK-cell markers.

Input material: PBMCs. The receptor source for this set is a woman younger than 30 in good health. The CDR3 runs from the conserved cysteine through the conserved F or W. A D gene is named only where the DNA matches it firmly. The size of a clone is reported for some rows only, either as once, few or many, or as a class for expanded clones.

DNA: TGCAGTGCTGCCCGGACAGGGAGAAGGACTGAAGCTTTCTTT
CDR3: CSAARTGRRTEAFF
V: TRBV20-1
size: few
J: TRBJ1-1
length: 14
D: TRBD1

DNA: TGTGCCAGCAGTCCCACAGGGGGCAGGACTGAAGCTTTCTTT
CDR3: CASSPTGGRTEAFF
V: TRBV12-3/TRBV12-4
size: NA
J: TRBJ1-1
length: 14
D: TRBD1

DNA: TGTGCCAGCACCCCGACAGGGGGCAATCAGCCCCAGCATTTT
CDR3: CASTPTGGNQPQHF
V: TRBV7-9
size: few
J: TRBJ1-5
length: 14
D: TRBD1

DNA: TGTGCCAGCAGTTCGTCCCTCGGACGGTCGAACACTGAAGCTTTCTTT
CDR3: CASSSSLGRSNTEAFF
V: TRBV12-3/TRBV12-4
size: few
J: TRBJ1-1
length: 16
D: NA

DNA: TGTGCCATCAGTGATGGGCCAGGGGAGACCCAGTACTTC
CDR3: CAISDGPGETQYF
V: TRBV10-3
size: NA
J: TRBJ2-5
length: 13
D: NA

DNA: TGTGCCAGCAGTCCCAGGGACAGGACGAACACCGGGGAGCTGTTTTTT
CDR3: CASSPRDRTNTGELFF
V: TRBV12-3/TRBV12-4
size: NA
J: TRBJ2-2
length: 16
D: TRBD1

DNA: TGTGCCAGCAGCTTAGAACCAGGGAAAGAGACCCAGTACTTC
CDR3: CASSLEPGKETQYF
V: TRBV7-2
size: few
J: TRBJ2-5
length: 14
D: NA

DNA: TGTGCCATCAGTGAGTCGCGGGACACTAGAATCTATGGCTACACCTTC
CDR3: CAISESRDTRIYGYTF
V: TRBV10-3
size: few
J: TRBJ1-2
length: 16
D: NA

DNA: TGCAGTGCTAGTGAGGGGTCCTGGAACACTGAAGCTTTCTTT
CDR3: CSASEGSWNTEAFF
V: TRBV20-1
size: few
J: TRBJ1-1
length: 14
D: NA

DNA: TGCGCCAGCAGCGCAACTAGCGACTACGAGCAGTACTTC
CDR3: CASSATSDYEQYF
V: TRBV5-1
size: few
J: TRBJ2-7
length: 13
D: TRBD2

DNA: TGCAGTCTCCACCGGCAGGACCCCTACGAGCAGTACTTC
CDR3: CSLHRQDPYEQYF
V: TRBV20-1
size: few
J: TRBJ2-7
length: 13
D: NA

DNA: TGTGCCAGCAACCCCGACAGGGGGAATGAAAAACTGTTTTTT
CDR3: CASNPDRGNEKLFF
V: TRBV2
size: NA
J: TRBJ1-4
length: 14
D: TRBD1

DNA: TGTGCCAGCAGTTACGACGGAGGGCTAACGGGCTACACCTTC
CDR3: CASSYDGGLTGYTF
V: TRBV6-5
size: few
J: TRBJ1-2
length: 14
D: NA

DNA: TGCGCCAGCAGCTTATCAGGGGGGTTCACAGATACGCAGTATTTT
CDR3: CASSLSGGFTDTQYF
V: TRBV5-1
size: NA
J: TRBJ2-3
length: 15
D: NA

DNA: TGTGCCAGCAGTGAATTAGGGGACAGGGGTAGAACTAGGTATTTT
CDR3: CASSELGDRGRTRYF
V: TRBV6-1
size: NA
J: TRBJ1-5
length: 15
D: TRBD1

DNA: TGCAGCGTTGGTCGGGCGGGAGTTCAGACAGATACGCAGTATTTT
CDR3: CSVGRAGVQTDTQYF
V: TRBV29-1
size: few
J: TRBJ2-3
length: 15
D: TRBD2

DNA: TGTGCCAGCAGTGCCGGACTAGCCCCCGGGGAGCTGTTTTTT
CDR3: CASSAGLAPGELFF
V: TRBV6-2/TRBV6-3
size: NA
J: TRBJ2-2
length: 14
D: TRBD2

DNA: TGTGCCAGCAGTTTTCGGTCGACCTACGAGCAGTACTTC
CDR3: CASSFRSTYEQYF
V: TRBV12-3/TRBV12-4
size: NA
J: TRBJ2-7
length: 13
D: NA

DNA: TGTGCCAGCAGTTCCACCAAGGCAGGGGGCTCCAATCAGCCCCAGCATTTT
CDR3: CASSSTKAGGSNQPQHF
V: TRBV12-3/TRBV12-4
size: few
J: TRBJ1-5
length: 17
D: TRBD1

DNA: TGCAGTGCTCCCAAGACTAGCGGGGGACCTAAAGAGACCCAGTACTTC
CDR3: CSAPKTSGGPKETQYF
V: TRBV20-1
size: NA
J: TRBJ2-5
length: 16
D: TRBD2

DNA: TGCGCCAGCAGCTCCCGGACAGGCTCGGACACCGGGGAGCTGTTTTTT
CDR3: CASSSRTGSDTGELFF
V: TRBV5-1
size: NA
J: TRBJ2-2
length: 16
D: TRBD1

DNA: TGTGCCAGCAGTTACGTGACTAGCAGGGCACTTGACACCGGGGAGCTGTTTTTT
CDR3: CASSYVTSRALDTGELFF
V: TRBV6-2/TRBV6-3
size: NA
J: TRBJ2-2
length: 18
D: TRBD2

DNA: TGTGCCAGCAGTTACGGTACAGGGCAGGCTGGGGCCAACGTCCTGACTTTC
CDR3: CASSYGTGQAGANVLTF
V: TRBV6-5
size: few
J: TRBJ2-6
length: 17
D: NA

DNA: TGTGCCAGCAGTTTCCGCTACTCTAGCGGGGCCCAAGAGACCCAGTACTTC
CDR3: CASSFRYSSGAQETQYF
V: TRBV11-2
size: NA
J: TRBJ2-5
length: 17
D: TRBD2

DNA: TGCAGCGTTTCTACAGGTACCTACGAGCAGTACTTC
CDR3: CSVSTGTYEQYF
V: TRBV29-1
size: NA
J: TRBJ2-7
length: 12
D: NA

DNA: TGCGCCAGCAGCTCCCGGGACCGGACAGGCACAGATACGCAGTATTTT
CDR3: CASSSRDRTGTDTQYF
V: TRBV5-1
size: NA
J: TRBJ2-3
length: 16
D: NA

DNA: TGTGCCGGACAGGGGTCCACCGCCCATGAGCAGTTCTTC
CDR3: CAGQGSTAHEQFF
V: TRBV27
size: NA
J: TRBJ2-1
length: 13
D: TRBD1

DNA: TGCAGTGCTAGGGACGGATACACTGAAGCTTTCTTT
CDR3: CSARDGYTEAFF
V: TRBV20-1
size: NA
J: TRBJ1-1
length: 12
D: NA

DNA: TGTGCCAGCACCTCGGGTAGCGGGGGACCTTTAAGGAATGAGCAGTTCTTC
CDR3: CASTSGSGGPLRNEQFF
V: TRBV12-3/TRBV12-4
size: NA
J: TRBJ2-1
length: 17
D: TRBD2

DNA: TGCAGTGCGACAGGGGGCGACTACGAGCAGTACTTC
CDR3: CSATGGDYEQYF
V: TRBV20-1
size: many
J: TRBJ2-7
length: 12
D: TRBD1

DNA: TGCAGCGTTGATATTCGACAGGGAGAGACCCAGTACTTC
CDR3: CSVDIRQGETQYF
V: TRBV29-1
size: NA
J: TRBJ2-5
length: 13
D: TRBD1

DNA: TGTGCCAGCAGGGACAACCAGGGCGGGGCCCTCACAGATACGCAGTATTTT
CDR3: CASRDNQGGALTDTQYF
V: TRBV12-3/TRBV12-4
size: NA
J: TRBJ2-3
length: 17
D: NA

DNA: TGCAGCGTTGAAGATCGGAGGGGCGGAGAGACCCAGTACTTC
CDR3: CSVEDRRGGETQYF
V: TRBV29-1
size: NA
J: TRBJ2-5
length: 14
D: NA

DNA: TGTGCCATCAGCCAGGGAGGTTATGAAAAACTGTTTTTT
CDR3: CAISQGGYEKLFF
V: TRBV10-3
size: NA
J: TRBJ1-4
length: 13
D: NA

DNA: TGTGCCAGCAGTTGGACAGGGGGAAGCTCCTACAATGAGCAGTTCTTC
CDR3: CASSWTGGSSYNEQFF
V: TRBV27
size: NA
J: TRBJ2-1
length: 16
D: TRBD1

DNA: TGTGCCAGCAGCTCCGATTTATGGACGGGGAACTCCTACAATGAGCAGTTCTTC
CDR3: CASSSDLWTGNSYNEQFF
V: TRBV4-2
size: few
J: TRBJ2-1
length: 18
D: NA

DNA: TGTGCCAGCAGTTTGAACGTGGAGACCCAGTACTTC
CDR3: CASSLNVETQYF
V: TRBV12-3/TRBV12-4
size: few
J: TRBJ2-5
length: 12
D: NA

DNA: TGCGCCAGCAGCCAAGGGACTAGGGGTAGCATTCAGTACTTC
CDR3: CASSQGTRGSIQYF
V: TRBV4-3
size: NA
J: TRBJ2-4
length: 14
D: TRBD2

DNA: TGTGCCAGCTTTACTGCAGGGGAGGATGGCTACACCTTC
CDR3: CASFTAGEDGYTF
V: TRBV27
size: few
J: TRBJ1-2
length: 13
D: NA

DNA: TGTGCCAGCACCGGGCCGGGCTATGGCTACACCTTC
CDR3: CASTGPGYGYTF
V: TRBV7-2
size: NA
J: TRBJ1-2
length: 12
D: NA

DNA: TGTGCCATCAGTAGAGAAGGGGGCAATGAGCAGTTCTTC
CDR3: CAISREGGNEQFF
V: TRBV6-2/TRBV6-3
size: few
J: TRBJ2-1
length: 13
D: NA

DNA: TGCAGTGCTCCCGGATCCGGGGAAAAACTGTTTTTT
CDR3: CSAPGSGEKLFF
V: TRBV20-1
size: NA
J: TRBJ1-4
length: 12
D: NA

DNA: TGTGCCAGCAGTCGCGGGGGCCCCCTGCTGGCGCAGTATTTT
CDR3: CASSRGGPLLAQYF
V: TRBV12-3/TRBV12-4
size: NA
J: TRBJ2-3
length: 14
D: NA

DNA: TGTGCCAGCAGTTGGGACAGCTCCTTAGGGGCACCCCTCCACTTT
CDR3: CASSWDSSLGAPLHF
V: TRBV5-6
size: few
J: TRBJ1-6
length: 15
D: TRBD1

DNA: TGTGCCAGCAGCCAAGAACGGCTCGGTTCGGCCTATGGCTACACCTTC
CDR3: CASSQERLGSAYGYTF
V: TRBV3-1
size: NA
J: TRBJ1-2
length: 16
D: NA

DNA: TGTGCCAGCAGCTTAGGTACCTGGAACACTGAAGCTTTCTTT
CDR3: CASSLGTWNTEAFF
V: TRBV12-3/TRBV12-4
size: many
J: TRBJ1-1
length: 14
D: NA

DNA: TGTGCCAGCAGTGAGATAAACGGGGAGACCCAGTACTTC
CDR3: CASSEINGETQYF
V: TRBV25-1
size: NA
J: TRBJ2-5
length: 13
D: NA

DNA: TGTGCCAGCAGCCGGGGACTAGCGGCCACAGATACGCAGTATTTT
CDR3: CASSRGLAATDTQYF
V: TRBV12-3/TRBV12-4
size: NA
J: TRBJ2-3
length: 15
D: TRBD2

DNA: TGTGCCACCAGCAGAGATTGGTCCTCTGGGGCCAACGTCCTGACTTTC
CDR3: CATSRDWSSGANVLTF
V: TRBV15
size: NA
J: TRBJ2-6
length: 16
D: NA

DNA: TGTGCCAGCAGCCATATCGAGGCGTACCAAGAGACCCAGTACTTC
CDR3: CASSHIEAYQETQYF
V: TRBV14
size: NA
J: TRBJ2-5
length: 15
D: NA

DNA: TGTGCCAGCAGCTTAGGGACCGGGACAGGGAAATGGACCTACGAGCAGTACTTC
CDR3: CASSLGTGTGKWTYEQYF
V: TRBV11-3
size: NA
J: TRBJ2-7
length: 18
D: TRBD1

DNA: TGTGCCAGCAGTTATAGCAGGGCTAGCAATCAGCCCCAGCATTTT
CDR3: CASSYSRASNQPQHF
V: TRBV6-5
size: NA
J: TRBJ1-5
length: 15
D: NA

DNA: TGTGCCAGCAGCCCGACGGACAGGGGGACTGAAGCTTTCTTT
CDR3: CASSPTDRGTEAFF
V: TRBV7-9
size: NA
J: TRBJ1-1
length: 14
D: TRBD1

DNA: TGTGCCAGCAGCCCCGGCCCTCCAGGCACAGATACGCAGTATTTT
CDR3: CASSPGPPGTDTQYF
V: TRBV12-3/TRBV12-4
size: few
J: TRBJ2-3
length: 15
D: NA

DNA: TGTGCCAGCAGGCCCCGGACTAGCGGGGGGAAAGATACGCAGTATTTT
CDR3: CASRPRTSGGKDTQYF
V: TRBV12-3/TRBV12-4
size: NA
J: TRBJ2-3
length: 16
D: TRBD2

DNA: TGCAGTGCTGGTGGGGGGGGCCGAGGCTACGAGCAGTACTTC
CDR3: CSAGGGGRGYEQYF
V: TRBV20-1
size: NA
J: TRBJ2-7
length: 14
D: NA

DNA: TGTGCCAGCAGTTTATATCAGGTCGGCCCCACTGAAGCTTTCTTT
CDR3: CASSLYQVGPTEAFF
V: TRBV28
size: many
J: TRBJ1-1
length: 15
D: NA

DNA: TGTGCCAGCAGTTGGAGCGGGGGGTGGGGAGATACGCAGTATTTT
CDR3: CASSWSGGWGDTQYF
V: TRBV12-3/TRBV12-4
size: NA
J: TRBJ2-3
length: 15
D: TRBD2

DNA: TGTGCCAGCAGCTTGGCCGGGACAGGGACTGGAAACACCATATATTTT
CDR3: CASSLAGTGTGNTIYF
V: TRBV5-8
size: many
J: TRBJ1-3
length: 16
D: TRBD1